What follows is one TCR beta chain and its context. Its antigen is undetermined. The entry originates in a study of T cells in narcolepsy. Looking at the study overall: Donors had narcolepsy type 1 or type 2, or were healthy controls. General study results and limits: Autoreactive HCRT-specific and TRIB2-specific clonotypes were marked in same-patient CSF-versus-blood CD4+ comparisons. Autoreactive clone sequences were missing from some blood memory CD4+ repertoires. Healthy controls reportedly lacked the autoreactive clonotypes serially found in patients' blood.

Method: immunoSEQ multiplex PCR; TCRdb's copy keeps in-frame clones and lacks some. Among some 30,000 clones listed, 87% were seen once. This CDR3 comprises 15 residues. Germline V CDR1 and CDR2: SGHTA, FQGTGA. Trimming removed 1 base from V and 5 bases from J, with 11 bases in between. The receptor's source is a human donor with narcolepsy. Sequencing used CD45RA- memory CD4+ T cells from PBMCs. The chain has TRBV7-3 and TRBJ2-2; D may be TRBD2 (5 bases). The CDR3 loop is CASSLNGGFTGELFF. The CDR3 region has the DNA TGTGCCAGCAGCTTAAACGGCGGGTTTACCGGGGAGCTGTTTTTT.